The sequence of this TCR beta chain was determined in a study of T-cell reconstitution after alpha-beta-depleted transplantation in children. Preparation of the TCRbeta library involved a method that used unique molecular identifiers. From the PCR reads, TCRdb called clonotypes with MiXCR, one entry per CDR3 protein. The repertoire has about 500,000 distinct CDR3 sequences, over 25% of them found once; the top ten carry 2% to 3%. CDR3 length: 17 residues. Between the trimmed V and J ends, which lost 2 bases and 2 bases, there was a span of 17 bases. Germline loops: CDR1 PRHDT, CDR2 FYEKMQ (reference sequence).

The chain carries TRBV13 and TRBJ2-3; the D gene could be TRBD1 or TRBD2 (5 bases each). This clonotype was obtained from a human donor who donated a stem cell graft to a child with aplastic anemia. Material: PBMCs from the stem cell graft donor, obtained from the stem cell graft. The chain's CDR3 is CASSLPGAHRATDTQYF. The CDR3 region has the DNA TGTGCCAGCAGCTTACCCGGGGCACATCGGGCCACAGATACGCAGTATTTT.